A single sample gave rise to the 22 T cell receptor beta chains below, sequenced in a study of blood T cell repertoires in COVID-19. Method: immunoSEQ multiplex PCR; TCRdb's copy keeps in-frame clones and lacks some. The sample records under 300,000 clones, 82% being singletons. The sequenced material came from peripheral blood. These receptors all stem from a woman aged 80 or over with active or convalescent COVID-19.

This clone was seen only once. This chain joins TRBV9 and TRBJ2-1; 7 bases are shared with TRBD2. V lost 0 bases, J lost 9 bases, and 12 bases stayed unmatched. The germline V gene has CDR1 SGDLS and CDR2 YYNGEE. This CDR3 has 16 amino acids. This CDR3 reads CASSVGASGANVEQFF. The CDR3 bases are TGTGCCAGCAGCGTAGGGGCTAGCGGAGCCAATGTTGAGCAGTTCTTC.

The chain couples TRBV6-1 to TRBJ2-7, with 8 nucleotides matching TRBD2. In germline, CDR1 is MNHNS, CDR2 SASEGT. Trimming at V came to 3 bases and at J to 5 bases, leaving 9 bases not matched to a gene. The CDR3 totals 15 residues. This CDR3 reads CASSDPAGGRNEQYF. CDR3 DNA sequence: TGTGCCAGCAGTGATCCGGCGGGAGGTAGAAACGAGCAGTACTTC.

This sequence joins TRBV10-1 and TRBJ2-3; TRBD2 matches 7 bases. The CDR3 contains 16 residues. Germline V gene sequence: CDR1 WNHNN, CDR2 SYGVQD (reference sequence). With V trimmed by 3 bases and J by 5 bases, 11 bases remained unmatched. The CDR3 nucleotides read TGCGCCAGCAGTGAAGTGTTCCGACTAGCCGGAGATACGCAGTATTTT. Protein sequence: CASSEVFRLAGDTQYF.

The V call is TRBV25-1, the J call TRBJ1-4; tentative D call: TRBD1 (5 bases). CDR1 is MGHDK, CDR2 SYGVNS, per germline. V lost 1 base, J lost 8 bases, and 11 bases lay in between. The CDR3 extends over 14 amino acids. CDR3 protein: CASSEWGGEEKLFF. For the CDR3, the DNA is TGTGCCAGCAGTGAATGGGGAGGGGAGGAAAAACTGTTTTTT.

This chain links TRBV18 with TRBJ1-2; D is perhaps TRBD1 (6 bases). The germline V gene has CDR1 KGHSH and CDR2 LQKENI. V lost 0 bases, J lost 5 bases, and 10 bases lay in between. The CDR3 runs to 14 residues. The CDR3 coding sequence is TGTGCCAGCTCACCACCCCCCCAGGGGTATGGCTACACCTTC. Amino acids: CASSPPPQGYGYTF.

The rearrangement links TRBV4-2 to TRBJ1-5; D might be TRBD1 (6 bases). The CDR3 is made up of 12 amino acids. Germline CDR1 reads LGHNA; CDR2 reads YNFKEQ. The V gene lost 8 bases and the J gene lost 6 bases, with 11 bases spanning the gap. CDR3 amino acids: CASAGEGQPQHF. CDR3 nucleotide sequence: TGTGCCAGCGCAGGGGAAGGTCAGCCCCAGCATTTT.

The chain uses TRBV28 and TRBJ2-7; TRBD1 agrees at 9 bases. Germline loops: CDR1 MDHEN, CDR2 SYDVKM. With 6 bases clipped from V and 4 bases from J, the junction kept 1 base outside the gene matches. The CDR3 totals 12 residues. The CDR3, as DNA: TGTGCCAGCAGGGACAGGGGTTACGAGCAGTACTTC. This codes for CASRDRGYEQYF.

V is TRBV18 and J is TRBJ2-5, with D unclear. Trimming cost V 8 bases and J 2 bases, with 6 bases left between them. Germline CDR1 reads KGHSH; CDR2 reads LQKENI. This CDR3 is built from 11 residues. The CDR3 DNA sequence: TGTGCCAGCCCCCCTCAAGAGACCCAGTACTTC. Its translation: CASPPQETQYF.

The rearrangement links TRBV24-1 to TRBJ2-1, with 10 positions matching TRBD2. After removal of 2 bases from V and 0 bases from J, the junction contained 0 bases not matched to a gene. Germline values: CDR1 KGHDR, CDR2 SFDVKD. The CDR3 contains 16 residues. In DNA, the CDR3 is TGTGCCACCAGTGATTCTAGCGGGGGCTCCTACAATGAGCAGTTCTTC. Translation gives CATSDSSGGSYNEQFF.

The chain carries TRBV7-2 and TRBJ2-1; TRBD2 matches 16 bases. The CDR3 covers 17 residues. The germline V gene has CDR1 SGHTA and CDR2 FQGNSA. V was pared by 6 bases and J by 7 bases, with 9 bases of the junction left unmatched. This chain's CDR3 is CASRGTSGRAGRNEQFF. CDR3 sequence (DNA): TGTGCCAGCAGGGGGACTAGCGGGAGGGCGGGTAGAAATGAGCAGTTCTTC.

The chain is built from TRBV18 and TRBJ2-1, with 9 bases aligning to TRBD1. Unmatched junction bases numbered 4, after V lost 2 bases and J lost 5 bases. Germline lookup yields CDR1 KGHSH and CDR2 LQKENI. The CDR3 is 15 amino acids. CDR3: CASSPRGQGDNEQFF. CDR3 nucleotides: TGTGCCAGCTCACCAAGGGGACAGGGCGACAATGAGCAGTTCTTC.

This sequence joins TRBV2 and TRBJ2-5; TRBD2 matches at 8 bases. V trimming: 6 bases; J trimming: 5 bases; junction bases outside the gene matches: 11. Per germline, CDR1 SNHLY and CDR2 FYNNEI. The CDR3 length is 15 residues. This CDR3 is CASSPEGVAGETQYF. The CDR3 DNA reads TGTGCCAGCAGCCCAGAGGGGGTAGCGGGGGAGACCCAGTACTTC. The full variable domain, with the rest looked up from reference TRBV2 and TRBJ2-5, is EPEVTQTPSHQVTQMGQEVILRCVPISNHLYFYWYRQILGQKVEFLVSFYNNEISEKSEIFDDQFSVERPDGSNFTLKIRSTKLEDSAMYFCASSPEGVAGETQYFGPGTRLLVL.

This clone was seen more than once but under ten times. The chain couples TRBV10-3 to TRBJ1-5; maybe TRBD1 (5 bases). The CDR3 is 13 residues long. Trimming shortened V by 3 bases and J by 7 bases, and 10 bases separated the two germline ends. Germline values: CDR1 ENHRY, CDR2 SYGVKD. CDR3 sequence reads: CAISEGQGQPQHF. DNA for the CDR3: TGTGCCATCAGTGAAGGACAAGGGCAGCCCCAGCATTTT.

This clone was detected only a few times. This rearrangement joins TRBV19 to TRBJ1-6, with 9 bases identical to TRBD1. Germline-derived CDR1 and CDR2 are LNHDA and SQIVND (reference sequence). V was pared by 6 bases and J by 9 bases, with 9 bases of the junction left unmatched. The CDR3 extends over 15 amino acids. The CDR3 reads CASSHGQGRSSPLHF. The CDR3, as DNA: TGTGCCAGTAGCCATGGACAGGGGAGGAGTTCACCCCTCCACTTT.

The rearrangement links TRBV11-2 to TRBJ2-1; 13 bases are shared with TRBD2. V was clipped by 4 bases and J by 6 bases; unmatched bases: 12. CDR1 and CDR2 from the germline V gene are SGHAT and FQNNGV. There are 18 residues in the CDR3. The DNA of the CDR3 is TGTGCCAGCAGCTCCCGGACTAGCGGGAGCGGTCGGAGCAATGAGCAGTTCTTC. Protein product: CASSSRTSGSGRSNEQFF.

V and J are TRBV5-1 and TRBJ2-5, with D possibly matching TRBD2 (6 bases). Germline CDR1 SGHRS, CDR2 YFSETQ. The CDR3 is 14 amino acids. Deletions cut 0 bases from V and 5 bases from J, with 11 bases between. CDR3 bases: TGCGCCAGCAGCTTGGCGGGGGTGACTGAGACCCAGTACTTC. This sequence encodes CASSLAGVTETQYF.

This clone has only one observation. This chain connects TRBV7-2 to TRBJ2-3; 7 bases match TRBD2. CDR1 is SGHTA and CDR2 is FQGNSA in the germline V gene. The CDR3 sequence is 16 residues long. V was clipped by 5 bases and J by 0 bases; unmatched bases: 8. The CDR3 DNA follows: TGTGCCAGCAGCACGGGACTAACTCCTAGCACAGATACGCAGTATTTT. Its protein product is CASSTGLTPSTDTQYF.

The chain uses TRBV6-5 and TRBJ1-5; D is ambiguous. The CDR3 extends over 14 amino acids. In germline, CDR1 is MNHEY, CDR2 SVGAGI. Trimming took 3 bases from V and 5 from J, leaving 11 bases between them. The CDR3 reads CASSYRRADQPQHF. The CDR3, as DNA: TGTGCCAGCAGTTATAGGCGGGCTGATCAGCCCCAGCATTTT.

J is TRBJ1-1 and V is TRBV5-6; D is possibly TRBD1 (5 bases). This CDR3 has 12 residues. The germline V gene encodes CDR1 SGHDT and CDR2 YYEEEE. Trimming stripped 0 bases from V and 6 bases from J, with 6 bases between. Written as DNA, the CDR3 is TGTGCCAGCAGCTTGGTGACAGCTGAAGCTTTCTTT. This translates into CASSLVTAEAFF.

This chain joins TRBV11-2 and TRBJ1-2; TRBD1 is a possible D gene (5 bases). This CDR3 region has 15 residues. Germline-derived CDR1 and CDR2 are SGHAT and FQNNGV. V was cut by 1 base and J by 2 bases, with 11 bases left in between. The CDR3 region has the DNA TGTGCCAGCAGCTTAGTGTTGGGGGGGAACTATGGCTACACCTTC. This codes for CASSLVLGGNYGYTF.

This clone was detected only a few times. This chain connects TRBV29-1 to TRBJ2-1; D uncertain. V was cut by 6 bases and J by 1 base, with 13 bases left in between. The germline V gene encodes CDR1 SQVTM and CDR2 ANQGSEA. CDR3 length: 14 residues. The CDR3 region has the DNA TGCAGCGTCGACCTTAGCCGGTCCTACAATGAGCAGTTCTTC. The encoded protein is CSVDLSRSYNEQFF.

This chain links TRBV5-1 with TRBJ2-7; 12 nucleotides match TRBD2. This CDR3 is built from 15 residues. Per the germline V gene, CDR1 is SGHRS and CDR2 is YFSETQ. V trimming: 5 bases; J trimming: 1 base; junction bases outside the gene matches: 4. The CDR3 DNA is TGCGCCAGCAGTCCCGGACTAGCGGGGTCCTACGAGCAGTACTTC. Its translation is CASSPGLAGSYEQYF.